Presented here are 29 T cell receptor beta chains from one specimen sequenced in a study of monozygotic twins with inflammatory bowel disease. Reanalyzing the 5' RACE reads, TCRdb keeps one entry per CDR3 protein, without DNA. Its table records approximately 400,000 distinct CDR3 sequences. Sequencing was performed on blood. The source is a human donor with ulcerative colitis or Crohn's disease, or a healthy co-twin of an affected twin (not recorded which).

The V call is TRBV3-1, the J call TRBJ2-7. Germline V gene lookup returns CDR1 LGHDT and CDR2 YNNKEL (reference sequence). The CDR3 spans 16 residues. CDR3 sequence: CASSQERQILSYEQYF.

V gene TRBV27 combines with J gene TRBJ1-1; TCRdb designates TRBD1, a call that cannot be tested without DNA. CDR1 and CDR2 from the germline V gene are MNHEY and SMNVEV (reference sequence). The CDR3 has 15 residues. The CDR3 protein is CASSPVQGWDTEAFF.

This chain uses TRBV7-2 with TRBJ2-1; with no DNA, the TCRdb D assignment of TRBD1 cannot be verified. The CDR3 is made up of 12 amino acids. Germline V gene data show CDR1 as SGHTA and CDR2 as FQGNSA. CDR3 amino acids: CATRDAYNEQFF.

The CDR3: CSAPLSGGLAGELFF. The gene calls are TRBV20-1 and TRBJ2-2; TCRdb's D gene call, TRBD2, goes unchecked for lack of DNA. Germline V CDR1 and CDR2: DFQATT, SNEGSKA (reference sequence). This CDR3 contains 15 residues.

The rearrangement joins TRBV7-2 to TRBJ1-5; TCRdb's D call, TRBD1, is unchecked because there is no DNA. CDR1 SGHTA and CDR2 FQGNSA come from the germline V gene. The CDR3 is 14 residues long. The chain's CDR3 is CASSPGPTNQPQHF.

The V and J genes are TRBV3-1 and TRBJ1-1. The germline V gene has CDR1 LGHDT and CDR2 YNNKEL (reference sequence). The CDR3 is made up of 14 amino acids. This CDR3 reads CASSQVEVNTEAFF.

The CDR3 loop is CASSQGSVLRTDTQYF. The chain employs TRBV3-1 and TRBJ2-3; lacking DNA, the TRBD2 call made by TCRdb goes unchecked. This CDR3 region has 16 residues. In germline, CDR1 is LGHDT, CDR2 YNNKEL (reference sequence).

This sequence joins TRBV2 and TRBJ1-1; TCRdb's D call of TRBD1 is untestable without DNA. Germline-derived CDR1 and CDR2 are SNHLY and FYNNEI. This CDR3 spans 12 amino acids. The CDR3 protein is CASILTGQEAFF.

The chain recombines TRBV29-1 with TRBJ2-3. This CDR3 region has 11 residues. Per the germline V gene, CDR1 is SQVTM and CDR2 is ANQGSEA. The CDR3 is CSVDSSDTQYF.

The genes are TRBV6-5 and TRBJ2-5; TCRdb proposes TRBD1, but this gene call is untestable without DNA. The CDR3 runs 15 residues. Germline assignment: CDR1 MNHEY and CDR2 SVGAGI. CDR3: CASSYNSEQGETQYF.

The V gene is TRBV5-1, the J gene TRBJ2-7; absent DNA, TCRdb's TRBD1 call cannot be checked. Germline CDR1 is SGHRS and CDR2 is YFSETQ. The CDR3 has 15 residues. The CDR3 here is CASSLPGQGSHEQYF. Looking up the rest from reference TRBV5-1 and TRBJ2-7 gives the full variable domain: KAGVTQTPRYLIKTRGQQVTLSCSPISGHRSVSWYQQTPGQGLQFLFEYFSETQRNKGNFPGRFSGRQFSNSRSEMNVSTLELGDSALYLCASSLPGQGSHEQYFGPGTRLTVT.

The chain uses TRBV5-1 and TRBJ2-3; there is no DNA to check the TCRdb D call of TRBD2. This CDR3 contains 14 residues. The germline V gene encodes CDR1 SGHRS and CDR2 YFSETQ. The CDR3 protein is CASSLKLALDTQYF.

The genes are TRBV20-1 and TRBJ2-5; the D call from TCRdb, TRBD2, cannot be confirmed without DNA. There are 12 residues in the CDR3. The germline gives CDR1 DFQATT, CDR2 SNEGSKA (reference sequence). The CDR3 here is CSALAGEETQYF.

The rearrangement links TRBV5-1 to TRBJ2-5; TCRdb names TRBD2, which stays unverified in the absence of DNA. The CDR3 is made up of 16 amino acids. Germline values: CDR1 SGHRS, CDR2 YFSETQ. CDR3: CASSFVSGRQQETQYF.

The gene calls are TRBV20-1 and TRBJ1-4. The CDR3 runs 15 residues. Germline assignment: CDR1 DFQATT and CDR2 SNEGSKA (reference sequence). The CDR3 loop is CSARDLGQGHEKLFF.

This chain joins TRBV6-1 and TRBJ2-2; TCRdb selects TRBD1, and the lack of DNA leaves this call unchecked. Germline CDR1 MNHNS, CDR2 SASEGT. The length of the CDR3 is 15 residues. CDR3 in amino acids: CASSPRLGGTGELFF.

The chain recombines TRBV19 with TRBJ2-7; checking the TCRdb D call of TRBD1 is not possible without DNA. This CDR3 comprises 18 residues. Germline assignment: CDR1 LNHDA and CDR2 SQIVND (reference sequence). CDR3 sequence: CASSIRPERRGVSYEQYF.

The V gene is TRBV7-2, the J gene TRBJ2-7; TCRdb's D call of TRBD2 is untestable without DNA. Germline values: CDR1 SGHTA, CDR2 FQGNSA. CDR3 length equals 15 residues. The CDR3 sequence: CASSPSWTETYEQYF.

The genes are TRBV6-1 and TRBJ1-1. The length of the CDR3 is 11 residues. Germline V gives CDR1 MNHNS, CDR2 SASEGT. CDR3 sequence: CASSEILGAFF.

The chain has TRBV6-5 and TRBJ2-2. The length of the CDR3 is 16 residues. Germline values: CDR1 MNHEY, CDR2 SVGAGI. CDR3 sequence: CASSYSMGKYTGELFF.

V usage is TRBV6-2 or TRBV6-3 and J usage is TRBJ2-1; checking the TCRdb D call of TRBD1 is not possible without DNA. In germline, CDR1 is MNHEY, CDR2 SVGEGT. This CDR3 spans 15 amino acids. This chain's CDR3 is CASREGTGRWSEQFF.

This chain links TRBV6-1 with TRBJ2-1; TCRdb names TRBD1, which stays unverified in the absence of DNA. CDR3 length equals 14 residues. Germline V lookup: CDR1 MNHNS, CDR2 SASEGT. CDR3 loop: CASRLQGAYNEQFF.

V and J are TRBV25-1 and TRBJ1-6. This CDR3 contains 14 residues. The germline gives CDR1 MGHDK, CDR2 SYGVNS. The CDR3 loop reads CASSGYGPLEPLHF.

CDR3 protein: CASSLPRTSPSTDTQYF. This rearrangement joins TRBV7-8 to TRBJ2-3; TCRdb proposes TRBD2, but this gene call is untestable without DNA. CDR3 length: 17 residues. The V gene's germline CDR1 is SGHVS and CDR2 FQNEAQ. The full variable domain, its missing parts supplied by reference TRBV7-8 and TRBJ2-3, is GAGVSQSPRYKVAKRGQDVALRCDPISGHVSLFWYQQALGQGPEFLTYFQNEAQLDKSGLPSDRFFAERPEGSVSTLKIQRTQQEDSAVYLCASSLPRTSPSTDTQYFGPGTRLTVL.

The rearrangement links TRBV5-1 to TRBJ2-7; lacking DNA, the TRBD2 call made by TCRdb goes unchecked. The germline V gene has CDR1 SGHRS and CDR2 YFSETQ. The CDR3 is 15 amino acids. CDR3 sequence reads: CASSSTSGGVEEQYF.

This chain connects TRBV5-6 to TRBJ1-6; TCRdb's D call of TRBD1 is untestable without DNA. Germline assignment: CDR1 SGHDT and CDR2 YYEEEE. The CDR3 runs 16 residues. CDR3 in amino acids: CASSFIETGGSSPLHF.

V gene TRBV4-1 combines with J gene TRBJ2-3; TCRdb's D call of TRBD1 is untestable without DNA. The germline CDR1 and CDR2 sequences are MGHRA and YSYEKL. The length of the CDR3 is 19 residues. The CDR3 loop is CASSQLRIGGTGGTDTQYF.

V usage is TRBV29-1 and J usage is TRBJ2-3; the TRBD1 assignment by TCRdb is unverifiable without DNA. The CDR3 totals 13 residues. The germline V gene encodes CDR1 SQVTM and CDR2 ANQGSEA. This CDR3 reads CSVVRGPTDTQYF.

CDR3: CASGQGSGSPKLFF. The chain combines TRBV6-1 with TRBJ1-4; the TRBD1 assignment by TCRdb is unverifiable without DNA. The CDR3 length is 14 residues. Germline V CDR1 and CDR2: MNHNS, SASEGT.